This TCR beta chain stems from a study of blood T cell repertoires in COVID-19. The CDR3 loop spans 16 amino acids. The germline gives CDR1 SGHTA, CDR2 FQGNSA. The V and J ends lost 1 base and 3 bases respectively, with 15 bases between them. Using immunoSEQ multiplex PCR, the repertoire was profiled, and TCRdb retains in-frame clones only, with some absent. The table lists about 35,000 clones, 87% of them singletons. The rearrangement links TRBV7-2 to TRBJ2-5; possible D gene TRBD2, 6 bases. This sequence originates from a human donor in a cohort sampled during active COVID-19. Source material: peripheral blood. In DNA form, the CDR3 reads TGTGCCAGCAGCTTAGTTAGGACTAACTTGAAAGAGACCCAGTACTTC. This translates into CASSLVRTNLKETQYF. Together with reference TRBV7-2 and TRBJ2-5, the CDR3 gives the full variable domain: GAGVSQSPSNKVTEKGKDVELRCDPISGHTALYWYRQSLGQGLEFLIYFQGNSAPDKSGLPSDRFSAERTGGSVSTLTIQRTQQEDSAVYLCASSLVRTNLKETQYFGPGTRLLVL.